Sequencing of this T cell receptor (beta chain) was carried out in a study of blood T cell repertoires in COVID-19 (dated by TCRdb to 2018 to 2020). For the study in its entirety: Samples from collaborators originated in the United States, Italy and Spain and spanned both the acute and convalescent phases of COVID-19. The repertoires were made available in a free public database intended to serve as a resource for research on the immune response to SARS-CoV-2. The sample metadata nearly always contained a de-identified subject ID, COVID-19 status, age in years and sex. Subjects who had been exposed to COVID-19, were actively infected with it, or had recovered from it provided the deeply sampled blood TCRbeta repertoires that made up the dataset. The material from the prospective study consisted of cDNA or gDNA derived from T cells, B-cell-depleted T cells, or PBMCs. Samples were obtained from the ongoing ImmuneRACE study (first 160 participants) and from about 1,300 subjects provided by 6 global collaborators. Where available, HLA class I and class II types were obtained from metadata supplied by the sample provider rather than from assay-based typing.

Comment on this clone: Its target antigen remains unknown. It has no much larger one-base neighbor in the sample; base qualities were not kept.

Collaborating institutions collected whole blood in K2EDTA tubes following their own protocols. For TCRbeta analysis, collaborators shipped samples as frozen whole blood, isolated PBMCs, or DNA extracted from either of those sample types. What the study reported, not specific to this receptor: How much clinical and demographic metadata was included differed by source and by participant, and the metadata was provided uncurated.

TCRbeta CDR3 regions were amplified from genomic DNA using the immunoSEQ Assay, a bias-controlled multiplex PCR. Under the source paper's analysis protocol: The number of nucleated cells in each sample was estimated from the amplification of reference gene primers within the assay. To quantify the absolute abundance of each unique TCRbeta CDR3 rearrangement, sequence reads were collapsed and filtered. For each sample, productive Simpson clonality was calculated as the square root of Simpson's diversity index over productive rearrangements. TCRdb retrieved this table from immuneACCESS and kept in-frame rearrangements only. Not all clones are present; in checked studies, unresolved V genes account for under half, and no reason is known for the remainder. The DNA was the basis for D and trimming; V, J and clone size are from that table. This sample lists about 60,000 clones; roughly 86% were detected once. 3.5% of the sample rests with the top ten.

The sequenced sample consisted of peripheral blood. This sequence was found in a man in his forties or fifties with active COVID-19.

At the DNA level, the sequence is TGTGCCAGCAGCTTCTCAAAATCCACGGGATCACCCCTCCACTTT. Its amino acids are CASSFSKSTGSPLHF. This chain is built from TRBV5-4 and TRBJ1-6; there is no confident call for the D gene. The CDR3, cysteine through phenylalanine, is 15 amino acids long. Left in the record is the CDR3 DNA by itself, 45 bases read in frame from the first base. From a lookup of the germline V gene (reference sequence), CDR1 and CDR2 are SGHNT and YYREEE. V is cut by 2 bases and J by 10 bases, and the space between the germline ends is 16 bases. The variable domain in full, with residues beyond the CDR3 obtained from the reference TRBV5-4 and TRBJ1-6 genes, is ETGVTQSPTHLIKTRGQQVTLRCSSQSGHNTVSWYQQALGQGPQFIFQYYREEENGRGNFPPRFSGLQFPNYSSELNVNALELDDSALYLCASSFSKSTGSPLHFGNGTRLTVT.